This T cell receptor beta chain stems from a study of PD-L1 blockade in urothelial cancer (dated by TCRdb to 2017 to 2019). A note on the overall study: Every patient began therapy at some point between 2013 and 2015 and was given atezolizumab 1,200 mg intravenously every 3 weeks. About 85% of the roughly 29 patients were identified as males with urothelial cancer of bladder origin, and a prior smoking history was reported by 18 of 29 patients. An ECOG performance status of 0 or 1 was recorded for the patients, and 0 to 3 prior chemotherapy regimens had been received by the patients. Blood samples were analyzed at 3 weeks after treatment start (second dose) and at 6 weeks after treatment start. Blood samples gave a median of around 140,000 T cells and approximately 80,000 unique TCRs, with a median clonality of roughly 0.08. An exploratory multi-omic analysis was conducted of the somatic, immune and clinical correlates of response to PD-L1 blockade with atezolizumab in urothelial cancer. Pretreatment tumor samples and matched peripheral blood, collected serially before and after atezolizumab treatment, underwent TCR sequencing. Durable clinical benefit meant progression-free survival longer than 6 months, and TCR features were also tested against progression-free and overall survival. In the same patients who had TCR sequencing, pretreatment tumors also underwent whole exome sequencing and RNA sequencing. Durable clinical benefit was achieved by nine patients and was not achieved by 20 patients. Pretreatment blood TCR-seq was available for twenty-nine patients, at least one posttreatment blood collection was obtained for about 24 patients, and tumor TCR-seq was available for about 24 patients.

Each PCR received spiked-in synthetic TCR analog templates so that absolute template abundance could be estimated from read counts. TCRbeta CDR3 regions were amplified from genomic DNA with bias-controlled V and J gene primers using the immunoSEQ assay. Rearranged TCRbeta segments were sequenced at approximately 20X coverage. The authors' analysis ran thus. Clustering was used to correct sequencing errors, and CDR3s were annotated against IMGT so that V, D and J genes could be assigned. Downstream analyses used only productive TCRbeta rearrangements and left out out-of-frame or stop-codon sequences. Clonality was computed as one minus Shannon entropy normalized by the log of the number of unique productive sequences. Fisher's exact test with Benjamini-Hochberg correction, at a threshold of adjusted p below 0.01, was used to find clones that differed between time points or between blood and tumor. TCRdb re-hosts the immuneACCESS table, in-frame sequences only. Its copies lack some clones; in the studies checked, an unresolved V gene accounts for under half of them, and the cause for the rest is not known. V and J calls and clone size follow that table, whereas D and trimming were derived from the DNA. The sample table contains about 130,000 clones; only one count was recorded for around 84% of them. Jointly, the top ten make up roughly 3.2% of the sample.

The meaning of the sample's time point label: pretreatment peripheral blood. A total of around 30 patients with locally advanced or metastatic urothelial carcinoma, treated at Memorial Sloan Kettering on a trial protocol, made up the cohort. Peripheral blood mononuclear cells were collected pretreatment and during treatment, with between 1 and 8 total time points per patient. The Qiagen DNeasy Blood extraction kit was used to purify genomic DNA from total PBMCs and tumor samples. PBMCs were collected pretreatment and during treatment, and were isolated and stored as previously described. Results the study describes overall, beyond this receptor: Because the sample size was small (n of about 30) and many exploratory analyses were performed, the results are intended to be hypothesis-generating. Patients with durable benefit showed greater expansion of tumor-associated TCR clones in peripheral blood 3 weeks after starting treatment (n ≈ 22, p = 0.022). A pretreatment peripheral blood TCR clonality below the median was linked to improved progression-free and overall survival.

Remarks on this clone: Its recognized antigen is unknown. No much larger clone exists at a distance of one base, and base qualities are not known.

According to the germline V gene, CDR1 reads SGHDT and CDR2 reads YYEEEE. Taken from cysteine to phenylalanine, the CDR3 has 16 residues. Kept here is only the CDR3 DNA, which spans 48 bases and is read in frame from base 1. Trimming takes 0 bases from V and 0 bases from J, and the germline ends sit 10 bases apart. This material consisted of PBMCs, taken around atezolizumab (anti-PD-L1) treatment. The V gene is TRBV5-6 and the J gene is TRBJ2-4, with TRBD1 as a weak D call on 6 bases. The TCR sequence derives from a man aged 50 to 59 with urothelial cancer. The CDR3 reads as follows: CASSLAGQLAKNIQYF. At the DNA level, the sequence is TGTGCCAGCAGCTTGGCCGGACAGCTAGCCAAAAACATTCAGTACTTC.